The rows below give T cell receptor beta chains drawn from one sample of a study of blood T cell repertoires in COVID-19. Only in-frame clones appear in the TCRdb table, and some are missing; sequencing was by immunoSEQ multiplex PCR. The sample consists of some 200,000 clones, about 85% of them appearing once. Sequencing was carried out using peripheral blood. The receptors were gathered from an elderly woman with active or convalescent COVID-19. Each CDR3 is given with its conserved first and last residue. A D gene is named only where the DNA matches it firmly. Clone sizes are given selectively: once, few, many, or a class where the clone is expanded.

cdr3_length	d_call	clone_size	v_call	j_call	cdr3_nt	cdr3_aa
16	TRBD2	once	TRBV10-3	TRBJ2-3	TGTGCCTCCTGGGTGGGACTAGCGGGGGGCACAGATACGCAGTATTTT	CASWVGLAGGTDTQYF
14	.	.	TRBV7-2	TRBJ2-7	TGTGCCAGCAGCTTAACCCCAACAGTTCACGAGCAGTACTTC	CASSLTPTVHEQYF
12	.	.	TRBV7-2	TRBJ1-2	TGTGCCAGCAGCCCAGCGAACTATGGCTACACCTTC	CASSPANYGYTF
16	.	.	TRBV5-4	TRBJ2-6	TGTGCCAGCAGCTTAGGGACTCCGAGCGGGGCCAACGTCCTGACTTTC	CASSLGTPSGANVLTF
19	TRBD1	few	TRBV4-3	TRBJ1-2	TGCGCCAGCAGCCAGGATTTCCGGGGAGGACAGGGGGCAGATTATGGCTACACCTTC	CASSQDFRGGQGADYGYTF
16	.	.	TRBV7-9	TRBJ2-1	TGTGCCAGCAGCTCCTACAGGTCTAGCTCCTACAATGAGCAGTTCTTC	CASSSYRSSSYNEQFF
13	TRBD1	.	TRBV12-3/TRBV12-4	TRBJ1-1	TGTGCCAGCAGGAGACAGGGGGGCACTGAAGCTTTCTTT	CASRRQGGTEAFF
15	TRBD2	.	TRBV13	TRBJ2-1	TGTGCCAGCAGCGGAGCGGGGCTTTACTACAATGAGCAGTTCTTC	CASSGAGLYYNEQFF
14	TRBD1	.	TRBV14	TRBJ2-7	TGTGCCAGCAGCCCCAGACAGGGGGCGTACGAGCAGTACTTC	CASSPRQGAYEQYF
16	.	.	TRBV5-4	TRBJ1-1	TGTGCCAGCAGCTTAGGTGCAGGTGGCACGAACACTGAAGCTTTCTTT	CASSLGAGGTNTEAFF
15	TRBD1	.	TRBV19	TRBJ2-7	TGTGCCAGTAGTTCATCCGGGACAGAGACCTACGAGCAGTACTTC	CASSSSGTETYEQYF
14	.	.	TRBV6-5	TRBJ2-7	TGTGCCAGCAGTTACGGGCAGGGGCCCTACGAGCAGTACTTC	CASSYGQGPYEQYF
14	TRBD2	.	TRBV5-1	TRBJ2-5	TGCGCCAGCAGCTTGTCTAGCGGGGAAGAGACCCAGTACTTC	CASSLSSGEETQYF
15	TRBD2	.	TRBV9	TRBJ2-2	TGTGCCAGCAGCGTAGGGCCGGGGGGAACCGGGGAGCTGTTTTTT	CASSVGPGGTGELFF
14	.	.	TRBV4-2	TRBJ1-6	TGTGCCAGCAGCCAAGTCGCAGGGTTCGCACCCCTCCACTTT	CASSQVAGFAPLHF
16	TRBD2	.	TRBV7-2	TRBJ2-5	TGTGCCAGCAGCTTCCGGACTAGCGGGGACCAAGAGACCCAGTACTTC	CASSFRTSGDQETQYF
16	.	.	TRBV7-8	TRBJ2-1	TGTGCCAGCAGTGGAGACTTGGCCAGCTCCTACAATGAGCAGTTCTTC	CASSGDLASSYNEQFF
14	.	.	TRBV19	TRBJ2-7	TGTGCCAGTAGCACCGGGACTCATACCTACGAGCAGTACTTC	CASSTGTHTYEQYF
21	TRBD1	.	TRBV27	TRBJ1-6	TGTGCCAGCAGCCCGGGGACAGGCCTCCTAGGCCTGCATACCTATAATTCACCCCTCCACTTT	CASSPGTGLLGLHTYNSPLHF
15	.	.	TRBV7-6	TRBJ1-4	TGTGCCAGCAGTTATACTGGGACAAATGGGGAAAAACTGTTTTTT	CASSYTGTNGEKLFF
15	TRBD1	.	TRBV18	TRBJ2-3	TGTGCCAGCTCACCGTTTGGGGACAGGGCAGATACGCAGTATTTT	CASSPFGDRADTQYF
13	.	.	TRBV6-2/TRBV6-3	TRBJ1-2	TGTGCCAGCAGCTTTCCGGGGAGGGGTGGCTACACCTTC	CASSFPGRGGYTF
12	.	few	TRBV7-9	TRBJ2-7	TGTGCCAGCAGCCCCCAGGTATACGAGCAGTACTTC	CASSPQVYEQYF
13	.	once	TRBV2	TRBJ1-3	TGTGCCAGCAGGCTTCAAACCAGGAACACCATATATTTT	CASRLQTRNTIYF
15	TRBD1	.	TRBV5-1	TRBJ2-7	TGCGCCAGCAGCTTGGTGCCAGGGGGCGAGTACGAGCAGTACTTC	CASSLVPGGEYEQYF
16	.	once	TRBV5-4	TRBJ1-6	TGTGCCAGCAGCTTGGGGCGGGGGGGGCAGCATTCACCCCTCCACTTT	CASSLGRGGQHSPLHF
15	TRBD2	.	TRBV2	TRBJ2-3	TGTGCCAGCAGTTCGCGGGGGGCGTACACAGATACGCAGTATTTT	CASSSRGAYTDTQYF
14	.	.	TRBV7-2	TRBJ2-7	TGTGCCAGCAGCTTATGGGCCAGCTCCTACGAGCAGTACTTC	CASSLWASSYEQYF
11	.	.	TRBV7-2	TRBJ2-1	TGTGCCAGCAGCTTAATCAGAGAGCAGTTCTTC	CASSLIREQFF
16	TRBD1	.	TRBV6-2/TRBV6-3	TRBJ2-2	TGTGCCAGCAGTTACGGGCCGGGACAGGGTTCCGGGGAGCTGTTTTTT	CASSYGPGQGSGELFF
15	TRBD1	many	TRBV5-4	TRBJ2-3	TGTGCCAGCAGCGGGGGACAGACAGCCACAGATACGCAGTATTTT	CASSGGQTATDTQYF
16	TRBD1	.	TRBV11-3	TRBJ1-2	TGTGCCAGCAGCTCCGGGACAGGCGCTGATTGGGATGGCTACACCTTC	CASSSGTGADWDGYTF
16	.	.	TRBV4-2	TRBJ1-1	TGTGCCAGCAGCCAAAGCCAGGCGAACATGAACACTGAAGCTTTCTTT	CASSQSQANMNTEAFF
13	TRBD2	.	TRBV20-1	TRBJ2-7	TGCAGTGCTAGTAGCGGGGATGGCGACGAGCAGTACTTC	CSASSGDGDEQYF
15	.	few	TRBV5-1	TRBJ1-2	TGCGCCAGCAGCTCGGTCGGGGAGCGTGGCTGGGGCTACACCTTC	CASSSVGERGWGYTF
16	TRBD1	.	TRBV10-3	TRBJ1-1	TGTGCCATCAGTGGGTCAACAGGGGCCAGGAACACTGAAGCTTTCTTT	CAISGSTGARNTEAFF
15	TRBD1	.	TRBV11-1	TRBJ2-7	TGTGCCAGCAGCTTACCGGGACAGGGGGGGTACGAGCAGTACTTC	CASSLPGQGGYEQYF
13	TRBD1	.	TRBV2	TRBJ2-7	TGTGCCAGCAGTGAGTGGACAGGGGGCCTCGCGGGCTTC	CASSEWTGGLAGF
15	TRBD1	.	TRBV7-2	TRBJ1-2	TGTGCCAGCAGCCGGGACAGAGTTTTTAACTATGGCTACACCTTC	CASSRDRVFNYGYTF
14	TRBD2	.	TRBV5-1	TRBJ2-1	TGCGCCAGCAGCCCCGGGACTATTTACAATGAGCAGTTCTTC	CASSPGTIYNEQFF